These 25 T cell receptor beta chains share one sample of origin, sequenced in a study of monozygotic twins with inflammatory bowel disease. Using the 5' RACE reads, TCRdb records one entry per CDR3 protein without DNA. The sample yields roughly 140,000 distinct CDR3 sequences, of which the top ten take up 2% to 3%. Sequenced: blood. These receptors were collected from a human donor with ulcerative colitis or Crohn's disease, or a healthy co-twin of an affected twin (not recorded which).

CDR3 amino acids: CASSYMGRGYGYTF. The chain combines TRBV12-3 or TRBV12-4 with TRBJ1-2; TCRdb designates TRBD1, a call that cannot be tested without DNA. The CDR3 extends over 14 amino acids.

The V call is TRBV7-9, the J call TRBJ1-6; TCRdb's D call, TRBD1, is unchecked because there is no DNA. This CDR3 is 14 amino acids long. The germline CDR1 and CDR2 sequences are SEHNR and FQNEAQ (reference sequence). CDR3 protein: CASTPTGNNSPLHF.

The chain joins TRBV5-1 to TRBJ1-1. This CDR3 is built from 12 residues. Germline V CDR1 and CDR2: SGHRS, YFSETQ. The CDR3 loop is CASSHTNTEAFF.

The chain couples TRBV18 to TRBJ1-1; the TRBD1 assignment by TCRdb is unverifiable without DNA. Per the germline V gene, CDR1 is KGHSH and CDR2 is LQKENI. The CDR3 loop spans 16 amino acids. The CDR3 sequence: CASSLRQGRGNTEAFF.

The chain carries TRBV24-1 and TRBJ2-2; the D call from TCRdb, TRBD2, cannot be confirmed without DNA. Germline CDR1 reads KGHDR; CDR2 reads SFDVKD. The CDR3 spans 17 residues. CDR3 in amino acids: CATSDSLHGVNTGELFF.

The genes are TRBV5-1 and TRBJ1-1; TCRdb outputs TRBD1, but without DNA this stays unchecked. CDR1 is SGHRS, CDR2 YFSETQ, per germline. The CDR3 spans 14 residues. CDR3 region: CASSPMGRNTEAFF.

The chain carries TRBV7-3 and TRBJ2-1. The CDR3 spans 14 residues. Germline assignment: CDR1 SGHTA and CDR2 FQGTGA. CDR3 sequence reads: CASSFGTAHNEQFF.

The chain joins TRBV4-3 to TRBJ1-3; TCRdb picks TRBD1, but there is no DNA to check that call. This CDR3 contains 17 residues. Germline V gene sequence: CDR1 LGHNA, CDR2 YSLEER. The CDR3 loop reads CASSQRTGENSGNTIYF.

The chain is built from TRBV6-2 or TRBV6-3 and TRBJ2-1; as DNA is missing, the TRBD1 call by TCRdb cannot be tested. The V gene's germline CDR1 is MNHEY and CDR2 SVGEGT. The CDR3 is 13 amino acids. CDR3 loop: CASSIRDNNEQFF.

The J gene is TRBJ2-1, the V gene TRBV7-2. Germline V gene sequence: CDR1 SGHTA, CDR2 FQGNSA. The CDR3 is 13 amino acids. CDR3 sequence: CASSLGLAYEQFF.

V is TRBV5-1 and J is TRBJ2-3; absent DNA, TCRdb's TRBD2 call cannot be checked. This CDR3 is 18 amino acids long. From germline, CDR1 is SGHRS and CDR2 YFSETQ. This chain's CDR3 is CASMSRLAGSKPTDTQYF.

The chain recombines TRBV7-3 with TRBJ1-1; the D gene TCRdb calls, TRBD1, cannot be checked with no DNA. CDR1 and CDR2 (germline): SGHTA, FQGTGA. The CDR3 extends over 11 amino acids. The CDR3 is CASSPGLVLFF.

The rearrangement uses TRBV3-1 and TRBJ2-3; TCRdb reports TRBD1, a call that lacks DNA to check it against. CDR1 and CDR2 from the germline V gene are LGHDT and YNNKEL (reference sequence). This CDR3 spans 16 amino acids. CDR3 sequence reads: CASSPSGQFSTDTQYF.

The chain employs TRBV5-1 and TRBJ2-7; TCRdb returns TRBD1, unconfirmable since there is no DNA. Germline V gene sequence: CDR1 SGHRS, CDR2 YFSETQ. The CDR3 is 14 residues long. Here the CDR3 reads CASRSPQSSYEQYF.

This rearrangement joins TRBV4-3 to TRBJ2-1; TCRdb's D call, TRBD1, is unchecked because there is no DNA. CDR3 length: 16 residues. CDR1 is LGHNA and CDR2 is YSLEER in the germline V gene. The CDR3 sequence is CASSRITGGWYNEQFF.

The gene calls are TRBV4-3 and TRBJ2-1; lacking DNA, the TRBD2 call made by TCRdb goes unchecked. Germline-derived CDR1 and CDR2 are LGHNA and YSLEER. This CDR3 region has 15 residues. The CDR3 protein is CASSLGLAGLDEQFF.

The J gene is TRBJ1-6, the V gene TRBV4-2; TCRdb selects TRBD1, and the lack of DNA leaves this call unchecked. This CDR3 has 16 residues. Germline V lookup: CDR1 LGHNA, CDR2 YNFKEQ. This chain's CDR3 is CASSQVGQGLGSPLHF.

The chain has TRBV20-1 and TRBJ2-7; TCRdb selects TRBD1, and the lack of DNA leaves this call unchecked. Germline CDR1 DFQATT, CDR2 SNEGSKA (reference sequence). This CDR3 comprises 13 residues. Here the CDR3 reads CSAWDRGPYEQYF.

The gene calls are TRBV5-1 and TRBJ2-1; as DNA is missing, the TRBD2 call by TCRdb cannot be tested. This CDR3 is 17 amino acids long. CDR1 and CDR2 (germline): SGHRS, YFSETQ. The CDR3 loop is CASSLTSGEISYNEQFF.

This chain uses TRBV27 with TRBJ2-7; TCRdb proposes TRBD1, but this gene call is untestable without DNA. The germline V gene encodes CDR1 MNHEY and CDR2 SMNVEV (reference sequence). This CDR3 is 13 amino acids long. The CDR3 is CASSWDRSYEQYF.

This chain links TRBV5-1 with TRBJ2-3. Per germline, CDR1 SGHRS and CDR2 YFSETQ. The CDR3 is 17 residues long. The CDR3 reads CASSLFQSGVWTDTQYF.

J is TRBJ2-3 and V is TRBV20-1; checking the TCRdb D call of TRBD2 is not possible without DNA. This CDR3 has 13 residues. Germline V gives CDR1 DFQATT, CDR2 SNEGSKA (reference sequence). CDR3 in amino acids: CSAHGLNTDTQYF.

The chain has TRBV4-1 and TRBJ2-7; TCRdb gives TRBD1 as the D gene, but with no DNA this cannot be confirmed. This CDR3 is built from 15 residues. Germline CDR1 reads MGHRA; CDR2 reads YSYEKL. The chain's CDR3 is CASSPGGTVTYEQYF.

The V gene is TRBV7-9, the J gene TRBJ2-2; TCRdb's D call, TRBD1, is unchecked because there is no DNA. Looked up from germline, CDR1 is SEHNR and CDR2 is FQNEAQ (reference sequence). The CDR3 contains 15 residues. This CDR3 reads CASSMTGGNTGELFF.

The rearrangement joins TRBV30 to TRBJ1-5; TCRdb lists TRBD1, though no DNA is available to test this call. The germline CDR1 and CDR2 sequences are GTSNPN and SVGIG (reference sequence). CDR3 length equals 13 residues. The CDR3 loop is CAWSVRDNQPQHF.